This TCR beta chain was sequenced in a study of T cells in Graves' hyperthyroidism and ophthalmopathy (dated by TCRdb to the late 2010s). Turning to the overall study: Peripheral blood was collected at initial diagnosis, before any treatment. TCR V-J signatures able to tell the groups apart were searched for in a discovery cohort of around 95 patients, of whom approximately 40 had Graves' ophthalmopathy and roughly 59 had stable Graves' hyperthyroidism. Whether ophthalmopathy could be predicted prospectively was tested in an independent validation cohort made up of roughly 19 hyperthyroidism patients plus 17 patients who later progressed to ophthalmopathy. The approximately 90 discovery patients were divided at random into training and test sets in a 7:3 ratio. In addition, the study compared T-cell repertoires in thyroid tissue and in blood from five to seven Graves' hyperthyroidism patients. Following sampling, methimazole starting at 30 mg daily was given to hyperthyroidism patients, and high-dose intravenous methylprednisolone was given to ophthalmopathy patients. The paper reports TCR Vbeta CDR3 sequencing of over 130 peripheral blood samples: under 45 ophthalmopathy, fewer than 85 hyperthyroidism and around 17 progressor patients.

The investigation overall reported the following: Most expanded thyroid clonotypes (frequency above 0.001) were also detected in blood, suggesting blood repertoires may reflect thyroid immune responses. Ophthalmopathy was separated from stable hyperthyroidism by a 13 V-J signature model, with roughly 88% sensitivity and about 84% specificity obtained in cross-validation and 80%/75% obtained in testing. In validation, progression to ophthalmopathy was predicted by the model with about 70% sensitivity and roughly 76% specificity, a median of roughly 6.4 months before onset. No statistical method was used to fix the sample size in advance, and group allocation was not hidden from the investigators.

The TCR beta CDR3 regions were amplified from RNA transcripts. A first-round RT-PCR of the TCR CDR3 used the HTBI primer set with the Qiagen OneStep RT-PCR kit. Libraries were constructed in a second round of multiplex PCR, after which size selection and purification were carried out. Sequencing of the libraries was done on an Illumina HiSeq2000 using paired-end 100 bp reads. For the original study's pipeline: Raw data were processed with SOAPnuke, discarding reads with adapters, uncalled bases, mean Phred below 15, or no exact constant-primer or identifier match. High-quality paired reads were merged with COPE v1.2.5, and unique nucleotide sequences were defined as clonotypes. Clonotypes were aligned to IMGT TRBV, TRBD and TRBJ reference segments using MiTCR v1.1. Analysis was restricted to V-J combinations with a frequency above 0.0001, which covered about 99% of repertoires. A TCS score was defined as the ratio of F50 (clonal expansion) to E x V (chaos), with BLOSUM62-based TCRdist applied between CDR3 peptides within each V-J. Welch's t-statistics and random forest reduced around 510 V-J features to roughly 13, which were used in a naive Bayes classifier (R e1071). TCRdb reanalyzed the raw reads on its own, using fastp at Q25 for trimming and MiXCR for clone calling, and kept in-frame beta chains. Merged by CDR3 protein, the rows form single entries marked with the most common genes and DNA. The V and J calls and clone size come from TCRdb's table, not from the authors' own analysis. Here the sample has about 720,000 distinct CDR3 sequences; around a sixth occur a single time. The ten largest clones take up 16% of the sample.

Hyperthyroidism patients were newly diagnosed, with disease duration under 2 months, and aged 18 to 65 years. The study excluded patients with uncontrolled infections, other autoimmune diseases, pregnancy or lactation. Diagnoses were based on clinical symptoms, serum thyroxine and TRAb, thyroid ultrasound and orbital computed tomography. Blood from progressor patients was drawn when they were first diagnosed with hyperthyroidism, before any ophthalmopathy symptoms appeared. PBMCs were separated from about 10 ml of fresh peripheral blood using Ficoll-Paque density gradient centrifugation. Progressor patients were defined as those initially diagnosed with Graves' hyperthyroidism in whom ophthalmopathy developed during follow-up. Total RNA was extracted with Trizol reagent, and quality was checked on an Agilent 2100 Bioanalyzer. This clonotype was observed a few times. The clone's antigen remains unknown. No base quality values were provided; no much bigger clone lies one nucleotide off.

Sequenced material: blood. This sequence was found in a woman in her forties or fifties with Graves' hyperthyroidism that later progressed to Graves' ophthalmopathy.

The CDR3 protein is CSARVRRGGRGELFF. The nucleotide sequence is TGCAGTGCTAGAGTTCGGCGGGGGGGCCGGGGGGAGCTGTTTTTT. The chain is assembled from TRBV20-1 and TRBJ2-2, with 9 bases aligning to TRBD2. CDR3 length: 15 amino acids, cysteine to phenylalanine. Only the CDR3 DNA is retained, 45 bases long and in frame from the first base. V loses 1 base at its end and J loses 8 bases; junction bases beyond the gene matches: 8. CDR1 DFQATT and CDR2 SNEGSKA were looked up in the germline V gene (reference sequence).